These T cell receptor beta chains were read from a single sample in a study of breast tumors, draining lymph nodes, adjacent tissues. TCRdb re-called the multiplex PCR reads through MiXCR, storing one row per CDR3 protein. In the table there are 20,000 to 25,000 distinct CDR3 sequences, 25% to 40% of which are singletons. Source material: breast tumor tissue. The receptors stem from a female donor with breast cancer. Some clones in this sample may be carry-over from other donors' samples. The CDR3 runs from the conserved cysteine through the conserved F or W. The D gene is left open where the match is weak. Not all rows give a size; the values are once, few, many and, for expanded clones, a class.

CASSFRAVAGPGRTEAFF	TGTGCCAGCAGCTTTAGGGCGGTCGCCGGACCAGGGCGAACTGAAGCTTTCTTT	TRBV7-2	TRBJ1-1	.	.
CASSVSGRGRGTGELFF	TGTGCCAGCAGCGTTAGTGGTCGAGGCAGGGGGACCGGGGAGCTGTTTTTT	TRBV9	TRBJ2-2	TRBD1	many
CASSLVAASIGGNEQFF	TGTGCCAGCAGCTTGGTGGCAGCCTCCATTGGGGGCAATGAGCAGTTCTTC	TRBV5-4	TRBJ2-1	.	many
CSARDYRGLETQYF	TGCAGTGCTAGAGATTATAGGGGGCTTGAGACCCAGTACTTC	TRBV20-1	TRBJ2-5	TRBD1	medium-sized
CASSWGEVKETQYF	TGTGCCAGCAGCTGGGGGGAGGTCAAAGAGACCCAGTACTTC	TRBV5-5	TRBJ2-5	.	many
CASSQGQVAYNEQFF	TGCGCCAGCAGCCAAGGGCAGGTCGCCTACAATGAGCAGTTCTTC	TRBV4-1	TRBJ2-1	.	many
CASSDGGLAEDTQYF	TGTGCCAGCAGTGACGGGGGGCTAGCGGAGGATACGCAGTATTTT	TRBV6-4	TRBJ2-3	.	many
CASSLRLAGGITETQYF	TGCGCCAGCAGCTTGAGGCTAGCGGGAGGCATTACAGAGACCCAGTACTTC	TRBV5-1	TRBJ2-5	TRBD2	many
CASKTDSYEQYF	TGTGCCAGCAAGACCGACTCCTACGAGCAGTACTTC	TRBV2	TRBJ2-7	.	many
CASSPLGGYNEQFF	TGTGCCAGTAGTCCTTTAGGGGGGTACAATGAGCAGTTCTTC	TRBV19	TRBJ2-1	.	many
CASSSGDQPQHF	TGTGCCAGCAGTTCCGGGGATCAGCCCCAGCATTTT	TRBV6-5	TRBJ1-5	.	many
CSARGNRDSGTEAFF	TGCAGTGCTAGAGGGAATAGAGATTCGGGCACTGAAGCTTTCTTT	TRBV20-1	TRBJ1-1	.	.
CASSVEGQGAGNTIYF	TGTGCCAGCAGCGTAGAGGGACAGGGGGCTGGAAACACCATATATTTT	TRBV9	TRBJ1-3	TRBD1	.
CASTGLVGTDNEQFF	TGTGCCAGCACCGGTTTGGTAGGTACGGACAATGAGCAGTTCTTC	TRBV9	TRBJ2-1	.	many
CASVTGSVNYGYTF	TGTGCCAGCGTGACAGGGTCTGTCAACTATGGCTACACCTTC	TRBV6-1	TRBJ1-2	TRBD1	medium-sized
CASSLRLAVDEQYF	TGTGCCAGCAGTTTAAGGCTAGCCGTCGACGAGCAGTACTTC	TRBV12-3/TRBV12-4	TRBJ2-7	.	.
CASSYPPSGSYPDTQYF	TGTGCCAGCAGTTACCCCCCTAGCGGGAGTTATCCAGATACGCAGTATTTT	TRBV6-2/TRBV6-3	TRBJ2-3	TRBD2	many
CASSLGAISYEQYF	TGTGCCAGCAGCTTAGGGGCCATCTCCTACGAGCAGTACTTC	TRBV7-8	TRBJ2-7	.	many
CSARGGGRREGTDTQYF	TGCAGTGCTAGGGGGGGGGGGCGGCGGGAGGGAACAGATACGCAGTATTTT	TRBV20-1	TRBJ2-3	TRBD2	many
CASSLGPGLGNSYEQYF	TGTGCCAGCAGCTTAGGACCGGGACTAGGGAACTCCTACGAGCAGTACTTC	TRBV7-9	TRBJ2-7	TRBD2	many
CASSYQSPGTQYF	TGTGCCAGCAGTTACCAGAGCCCGGGGACCCAGTACTTC	TRBV6-6	TRBJ2-5	.	many
CATSRDQDRDRFSYGYTF	TGTGCCACCAGCAGAGACCAAGACCGGGACAGATTTTCCTATGGCTACACCTTC	TRBV15	TRBJ1-2	TRBD1	many
CASSPSDLGNTEAFF	TGTGCCAGCAGTCCCTCCGACCTTGGGAACACTGAAGCTTTCTTT	TRBV2	TRBJ1-1	.	few
CAWSVGTFTSSYNEQFF	TGTGCCTGGAGTGTGGGGACCTTTACGAGCTCCTACAATGAGCAGTTCTTC	TRBV30	TRBJ2-1	.	many
CASSILPMSSYNEQFF	TGTGCCAGTAGTATTCTTCCCATGAGCTCCTACAATGAGCAGTTCTTC	TRBV19	TRBJ2-1	.	many
CASSEGGGNEKLFF	TGTGCCAGTAGTGAAGGAGGGGGTAATGAAAAACTGTTTTTT	TRBV19	TRBJ1-4	.	many
CASSERGPGTQYF	TGTGCCAGCAGTGAGAGGGGCCCGGGGACCCAGTACTTC	TRBV2	TRBJ2-5	.	.
CASRSTGSNYGYTF	TGTGCCAGCCGGTCCACAGGCTCCAACTATGGCTACACCTTC	TRBV7-2	TRBJ1-2	.	many